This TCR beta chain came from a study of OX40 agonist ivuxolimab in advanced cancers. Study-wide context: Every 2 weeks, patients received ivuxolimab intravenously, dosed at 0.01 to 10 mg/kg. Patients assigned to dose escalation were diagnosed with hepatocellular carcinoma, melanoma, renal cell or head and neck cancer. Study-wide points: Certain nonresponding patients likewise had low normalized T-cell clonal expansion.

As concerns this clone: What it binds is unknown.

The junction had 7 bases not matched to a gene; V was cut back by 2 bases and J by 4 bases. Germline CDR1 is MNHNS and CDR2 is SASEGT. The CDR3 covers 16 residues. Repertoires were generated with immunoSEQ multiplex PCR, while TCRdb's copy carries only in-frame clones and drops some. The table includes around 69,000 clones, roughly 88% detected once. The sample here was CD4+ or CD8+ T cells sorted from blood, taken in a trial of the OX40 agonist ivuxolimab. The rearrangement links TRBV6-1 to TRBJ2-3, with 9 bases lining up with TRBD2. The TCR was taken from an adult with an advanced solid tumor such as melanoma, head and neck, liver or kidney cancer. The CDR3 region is CASSERVAGDPDTQYF. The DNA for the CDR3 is TGTGCCAGCAGTGAACGGGTAGCGGGAGACCCAGATACGCAGTATTTT.